What follows is one T cell receptor (beta chain) and its context. The tumor samples were collected prior to definitive surgery or chemotherapy. The sample is drawn from a study of high-grade serous ovarian cancer treatment subgroups. Libraries were prepared by immunoSEQ multiplex PCR; TCRdb keeps only in-frame clonotypes and omits some of them. Of roughly 10,000 clones listed, 75% to 90% were seen once; the top ten hold under 8%. The CDR3 is made up of 16 amino acids. Per germline, CDR1 LNHDA and CDR2 SQIVND (reference sequence). Trimming took off 1 base at V and 1 base at J, with 10 bases between the two ends.

This chain links TRBV19 with TRBJ2-2, with no clear D. This receptor was identified in a human donor with high-grade serous ovarian cancer. The sequencing sample was made of tumor tissue. CDR3 sequence (DNA): TGTGCCAGTAGTATAGTGGGTAGGATGAACACCGGGGAGCTGTTTTTT. Amino acid sequence: CASSIVGRMNTGELFF.